The 27 T cell receptor beta chains listed next were all sequenced from one sample in a study of T cell repertoires in cytomegalovirus infection. TCRdb analysed the reads with MiXCR anew, one entry per CDR3 protein. The sample has around 280,000 distinct CDR3 sequences, roughly 15% seen once. Sequenced input: PBMCs. These receptors were obtained from a human donor in good health (CMV status not recorded). Some clones in this sample may be carry-over from other donors' samples.

This chain links TRBV29-1 with TRBJ2-3; 7 nucleotides line up with TRBD2. This CDR3 region has 13 residues. J lost 5 bases, V lost 3 bases, and 5 bases had no gene match. Germline CDR1 is SQVTM and CDR2 is ANQGSEA. CDR3 sequence (DNA): TGCAGCGTTGACTCGCCGGGAGGAGATACGCAGTATTTT. Its protein product is CSVDSPGGDTQYF.

Many counts were recorded for this clonotype. The rearrangement uses TRBV11-2 and TRBJ2-3, with 10 bases matching TRBD2. CDR3 size: 15 residues. The germline gives CDR1 SGHAT, CDR2 FQNNGV. The V segment lost 3 bases and the J segment 4 bases; nucleotides outside the gene matches: 4. The DNA of the CDR3 is TGTGCCAGCAGCTTCACTAGCGGGGAGGCAGATACGCAGTATTTT. Translation: CASSFTSGEADTQYF.

This sequence joins TRBV27 and TRBJ1-1; TRBD1 matches at 7 bases. Germline values: CDR1 MNHEY, CDR2 SMNVEV (reference sequence). This CDR3 comprises 15 residues. V trimming: 6 bases; J trimming: 0 bases; junction bases outside the gene matches: 7. The CDR3 DNA reads as TGTGCCAGCAGGCTACCGGGACAGCTGAACACTGAAGCTTTCTTT. Its protein is CASRLPGQLNTEAFF.

The V gene is TRBV29-1, the J gene TRBJ1-5; no reliable D call. Germline values: CDR1 SQVTM, CDR2 ANQGSEA. This CDR3 is 13 amino acids long. V was trimmed by 0 bases and J by 8 bases, leaving 11 bases between them. CDR3 sequence reads: CSVEDDPGKPQHF. The CDR3 bases are TGCAGCGTTGAAGATGACCCTGGGAAGCCCCAGCATTTT.

This clonotype has only a few counts. The chain combines TRBV28 with TRBJ2-7; 7 bases fit TRBD2. Germline V gene lookup returns CDR1 MDHEN and CDR2 SYDVKM. V gave up 9 bases and J gave up 7 bases; unmatched junction bases: 15. The CDR3 sequence is 14 residues long. The CDR3 protein is CASRQGDYLLEQYF. The CDR3 nucleotides are TGTGCCAGTCGCCAAGGGGACTACCTTTTGGAGCAGTACTTC.

This chain uses TRBV7-9 with TRBJ2-3, with a possible D match to TRBD2 (5 bases). The CDR3 has 14 residues. CDR1 and CDR2 (germline): SEHNR, FQNEAQ (reference sequence). As DNA, the CDR3 is TGTGCTTTCAGCTCGGAGCGGATCACAGATACGCAGTATTTT. Translating gives CAFSSERITDTQYF.

This clonotype occurred many times. The chain has TRBV20-1 and TRBJ2-2; D not resolved. Germline CDR1 is DFQATT and CDR2 is SNEGSKA (reference sequence). Deletions cut 0 bases from V and 1 base from J, with 9 bases between. There are 15 residues in the CDR3. The CDR3 spells CSARDYRGNTGELFF. In DNA, the CDR3 is TGCAGTGCTAGAGATTACCGCGGGAACACCGGGGAGCTGTTTTTT.

Ten or more counts support this clonotype. The chain recombines TRBV6-6 with TRBJ2-4, with TRBD2 matching 7 bases. The germline CDR1 and CDR2 sequences are MNHNY and SVGAGI (reference sequence). CDR3 size: 16 residues. J was trimmed by 5 bases and V by 4 bases; bases with no gene match: 11. As DNA, the CDR3 is TGTGCCAGCAGTTCCCCCCCCCGGGACTACCAAAACATTCAGTACTTC. It yields the protein CASSSPPRDYQNIQYF.

A word on this clonotype: A much larger clonotype is one base distant, so this may be a read error. This sequence joins TRBV29-1 and TRBJ1-1, with D hard to call. The V gene lost 4 bases and the J gene lost 1 base, with 13 bases spanning the gap. Germline CDR1 is SQVTM and CDR2 is ANQGSEA. The length of the CDR3 is 14 residues. The CDR3, as DNA: TGCAGCGTTGCGGGGAGCTTTGGGAACACTGAAGCTTTCTTT. It translates to CSVAGSFGNTEAFF.

This clonotype was seen repeatedly, ten times or more. CDR3 residues: CASSLEVGQGSGELFF. In DNA form, the CDR3 reads TGTGCCAGCAGCTTAGAAGTAGGGCAGGGTTCCGGGGAGCTGTTTTTT. The V gene is TRBV7-6, the J gene TRBJ2-2; a possible D gene is TRBD1 (5 bases). The CDR3 totals 16 residues. The germline gives CDR1 SGHVS, CDR2 FNYEAQ. Trimming shortened V by 1 base and J by 6 bases, and 15 bases separated the two germline ends.

At least ten counts were recorded for this clonotype. The CDR3 loop is CASSLQRGSYNEQFF. The DNA of the CDR3 is TGTGCCAGCAGCTTACAGAGGGGCTCCTACAATGAGCAGTTCTTC. The chain is built from TRBV7-2 and TRBJ2-1, with D tentatively TRBD1 or TRBD2 (5 bases each). This CDR3 spans 15 amino acids. The V gene's germline CDR1 is SGHTA and CDR2 FQGNSA. Trimming removed 2 bases from V and 0 bases from J, with 8 bases in between.

This clonotype showed up many times. This chain connects TRBV7-2 to TRBJ1-1; unclear D gene. CDR3 size: 13 residues. CDR1 SGHTA and CDR2 FQGNSA come from the germline V gene. The V end was cut by 8 bases, the J end by 4 bases, with 14 bases between. The CDR3 here is CASRISGGTEAFF. In DNA form, the CDR3 reads TGTGCCAGCCGGATCTCCGGCGGCACTGAAGCTTTCTTT.

This clonotype was seen many times. V gene TRBV7-4 combines with J gene TRBJ2-7, with TRBD1 matching over 9 bases. The junction had 12 bases not matched to a gene; V was cut back by 1 base and J by 2 bases. The germline V gene encodes CDR1 SGHVT and CDR2 SQSDAQ. The CDR3 has 18 amino acids. Written as DNA, the CDR3 is TGTGCCAGCAGCTTAGGGGGGACAGGGTCCTGGAAGGCCTACGAGCAGTACTTC. It is translated as CASSLGGTGSWKAYEQYF.

The chain couples TRBV4-1 to TRBJ1-4; D uncertain. Germline assignment: CDR1 MGHRA and CDR2 YSYEKL. V lost 2 bases and J lost 0, with 10 bases in between. This CDR3 spans 16 amino acids. The chain's CDR3 is CASSQRSDATNEKLFF. The CDR3 region has the DNA TGCGCCAGCAGCCAAAGGTCCGATGCAACTAATGAAAAACTGTTTTTT.

The chain employs TRBV12-3 or TRBV12-4 and TRBJ2-2, with unresolved D. The ends were cut back, 5 bases at V and 5 bases at J, with 12 bases in the middle. CDR3 length: 14 residues. The CDR3 loop is CASSLYIGTGELFF. CDR3 coding DNA: TGTGCCAGCAGTCTATACATCGGGACCGGGGAGCTGTTTTTT.

There are a few counts of this clonotype. A much larger clone lies a single base off, so this may be a read error. V usage is TRBV7-9 and J usage is TRBJ2-1; D may be TRBD1 (6 bases). The length of the CDR3 is 13 residues. The germline gives CDR1 SEHNR, CDR2 FQNEAQ (reference sequence). Trimming removed 5 bases at V and 8 bases at J, with 13 bases between. CDR3 nucleotide sequence: TGTGCCAGCAGCCAAACAGGGAACGATGAGCAGTTCTTC. This encodes CASSQTGNDEQFF.

Only a few counts were recorded for this clonotype. This chain uses TRBV9 with TRBJ2-2; D is uncertain. This CDR3 contains 13 residues. V gave up 2 bases and J gave up 4 bases, with 6 bases separating them. Germline lookup yields CDR1 SGDLS and CDR2 YYNGEE. The CDR3 loop is CASSVQVTGELFF. The CDR3 nucleotides are TGTGCCAGCAGCGTTCAGGTCACCGGGGAGCTGTTTTTT.

This clonotype has only a few counts. This sequence joins TRBV7-6 and TRBJ2-2, with D possibly matching TRBD1 (6 bases). V was cut by 3 bases and J by 6 bases, with 8 bases left in between. The CDR3 runs 13 residues. Germline V gene lookup returns CDR1 SGHVS and CDR2 FNYEAQ. Here the CDR3 DNA reads TGTGCCAGCAGCTTCAGGGGTGCCGGGGAGCTGTTTTTT. It specifies CASSFRGAGELFF. Based on the CDR3 plus reference TRBV7-6 and TRBJ2-2, the full variable domain is GAGVSQSPRYKVTKRGQDVALRCDPISGHVSLYWYRQALGQGPEFLTYFNYEAQQDKSGLPNDRFSAERPEGSISTLTIQRTEQRDSAMYRCASSFRGAGELFFGEGSRLTVL.

This clonotype was recorded many times. The V gene is TRBV28, the J gene TRBJ1-5; 7 bases fit TRBD1. The junction had 15 bases not matched to a gene; V was cut back by 4 bases and J by 0 bases. This CDR3 is built from 19 residues. Germline CDR1 reads MDHEN; CDR2 reads SYDVKM. This CDR3 reads CASSSVPIRTGISNQPQHF. CDR3 sequence (DNA): TGTGCCAGCAGTTCCGTTCCCATCCGGACAGGTATTAGCAATCAGCCCCAGCATTTT. The whole variable domain, remainder taken from reference TRBV28 and TRBJ1-5, is DVKVTQSSRYLVKRTGEKVFLECVQDMDHENMFWYRQDPGLGLRLIYFSYDVKMKEKGDIPEGYSVSREKKERFSLILESASTNQTSMYLCASSSVPIRTGISNQPQHFGDGTRLSIL.

There are many counts of this clonotype. The V call is TRBV10-3, the J call TRBJ1-1, with D possibly TRBD1 on 5 matching bases. Germline V lookup: CDR1 ENHRY, CDR2 SYGVKD. The CDR3 is 16 amino acids. The V end was cut by 4 bases, the J end by 4 bases, with 19 bases between. The CDR3 sequence: CAISGTGPPIATEAFF. The CDR3 DNA sequence: TGTGCCATCAGTGGAACAGGCCCCCCAATAGCCACTGAAGCTTTCTTT.

Ten or more counts support this clonotype. This chain joins TRBV11-2 and TRBJ1-4; a possible D gene is TRBD1 (6 bases). The CDR3 spans 15 residues. The germline V and J ends were trimmed by 1 base and 5 bases, with 11 bases remaining between them. The germline gives CDR1 SGHAT, CDR2 FQNNGV. The CDR3: CASSLGQAINEKLFF. The CDR3 DNA sequence: TGTGCCAGCAGCTTAGGACAGGCGATAAATGAAAAACTGTTTTTT. Looking up the rest from reference TRBV11-2 and TRBJ1-4 gives the full variable domain: EAGVAQSPRYKIIEKRQSVAFWCNPISGHATLYWYQQILGQGPKLLIQFQNNGVVDDSQLPKDRFSAERLKGVDSTLKIQPAKLEDSAVYLCASSLGQAINEKLFFGSGTQLSVL.

The chain combines TRBV6-1 with TRBJ2-4; D may be TRBD2 (6 bases). Trimming took off 8 bases at V and 9 bases at J, with 14 bases between the two ends. This CDR3 spans 12 amino acids. The germline V gene has CDR1 MNHNS and CDR2 SASEGT. The CDR3 DNA follows: TGTGCCAGCGGACTACTTAGGGGCATTCAGTACTTC. This translates into CASGLLRGIQYF.

This clonotype came up many times. The chain uses TRBV7-9 and TRBJ1-1; 9 nucleotides agree with TRBD1. Germline trimming cut 5 bases from V and 3 bases from J; bases unmatched to any gene: 4. This CDR3 contains 14 residues. Looked up from germline, CDR1 is SEHNR and CDR2 is FQNEAQ (reference sequence). The CDR3 loop is CASSLTGGHTEAFF. CDR3 coding DNA: TGTGCCAGCAGCCTGACAGGGGGGCACACTGAAGCTTTCTTT.

This clonotype was seen more than once but under ten times. The chain carries TRBV7-2 and TRBJ1-1; no clear D gene. V was shortened by 5 bases and J by 4 bases, with 11 bases between the two germline ends. The CDR3 has 13 residues. Per the germline V gene, CDR1 is SGHTA and CDR2 is FQGNSA. As DNA, the CDR3 is TGTGCCAGCAGCATGAATACGGGCACTGAAGCTTTCTTT. This sequence encodes CASSMNTGTEAFF.

This clonotype was seen a few times. This rearrangement joins TRBV29-1 to TRBJ2-5, with 8 nucleotides matching TRBD1. This CDR3 contains 15 residues. Germline V CDR1 and CDR2: SQVTM, ANQGSEA. J lost 1 base, V lost 6 bases, and 10 bases had no gene match. DNA of the CDR3: TGCAGCGTCGCTAGGACAGGGAGTACCCAAGAGACCCAGTACTTC. This gives the protein CSVARTGSTQETQYF.

The V gene is TRBV6-4, the J gene TRBJ2-2; 9 nucleotides agree with TRBD1. Germline V gives CDR1 MRHNA, CDR2 SNTAGT. This CDR3 comprises 17 residues. Trimming cost V 6 bases and J 2 bases; bases outside gene matches: 10. The CDR3 nucleotides read TGTGCCAGCAGCCCCACCGGGACAGGGTATAACACCGGGGAGCTGTTTTTT. Its translation: CASSPTGTGYNTGELFF.

This clonotype was found many times. This sequence joins TRBV7-2 and TRBJ1-5; 7 bases map to TRBD1. Germline CDR1 reads SGHTA; CDR2 reads FQGNSA. The trim removed 5 bases at V and 4 bases at J, leaving 2 bases unmatched. The CDR3 is made up of 13 amino acids. DNA of the CDR3: TGTGCCAGCAGCGAACAGGGGAATCAGCCCCAGCATTTT. Amino acids: CASSEQGNQPQHF.